The clone carrying this T cell receptor (beta chain) was recorded once. The sample is drawn from a study of control samples from healthy donors and cancer patients. V was clipped by 7 bases and J by 7 bases, with 17 bases between them. Germline CDR1 and CDR2: MDHEN and SYDVKM. The CDR3 runs to 15 residues. Profiled with immunoSEQ multiplex PCR; TCRdb holds only in-frame clones, not every one. The top ten hold roughly 6% of the sample, which has 50,000 to 75,000 clones, approximately 85% seen once. The source of this sequence is a man aged 35-49 years in good health. The sample comprised blood. The chain joins TRBV28 to TRBJ1-6, with D perhaps matching TRBD1 (5 bases). The CDR3 loop is CASTPYAGSNSPLHF. CDR3 sequence (DNA): TGTGCCAGCACTCCCTACGCAGGGTCAAATTCACCCCTCCACTTT.